The 25 T cell receptor beta chains below were found in one sample sequenced in a study of T cells in Graves' hyperthyroidism and ophthalmopathy (dated by TCRdb to between 2019 and 2020). The receptor library was made with multiplex PCR. TCRdb shows the sequencer as Illumina HiSeq 2000. TCR beta CDR3 regions were amplified from RNA transcripts. For the first round of RT-PCR on the TCR CDR3, the HTBI primer set was used together with the Qiagen OneStep RT-PCR kit. TCRdb trimmed the raw reads at Q25, called clones with MiXCR and kept productive beta chains. Every entry covers one CDR3 protein and lists the most common genes and DNA from its rows. This sample lists hundreds of thousands of distinct CDR3 sequences; around 19% were detected once. In total, the top ten clones hold over 15% of the sample. Sample: blood. These receptor sequences come from a woman aged 50 to 65 with Graves' hyperthyroidism that later progressed to Graves' ophthalmopathy.

Worth noting for this clonotype: This may be a read error: a much more frequent sequence differs by one nucleotide. The genes are TRBV7-2 and TRBJ2-3; D is perhaps TRBD2 (5 bases). The germline V and J ends were trimmed by 5 bases and 5 bases, with 14 bases remaining between them. The germline V gene has CDR1 SGHTA and CDR2 FQGNSA. The length of the CDR3 is 14 residues. CDR3 region: CASSQNPTRDTQYF. In nucleotides, the CDR3 is TGTGCCAGCAGCCAGAACCCTACTAGAGATACGCAGTATTTT.

This chain connects TRBV7-9 to TRBJ1-4; 8 bases are a match to TRBD1. Germline assignment: CDR1 SEHNR and CDR2 FQNEAQ (reference sequence). The CDR3 length is 14 residues. The V gene end was trimmed by 5 bases and the J gene end by 7 bases; junction bases not matched to a gene: 6. The CDR3 DNA reads TGTGCCAGCAGCCCCAGGGGGCCAGGTGAAAAACTGTTTTTT. Translation: CASSPRGPGEKLFF.

This clonotype has ten or more counts. J is TRBJ2-2 and V is TRBV18; no clear D gene. Trimming shortened V by 2 bases and J by 0 bases, and 7 bases separated the two germline ends. Germline V gene sequence: CDR1 KGHSH, CDR2 LQKENI. CDR3 length: 15 residues. The CDR3 loop reads CASSPMTSNTGELFF. Here the CDR3 DNA reads TGTGCCAGCTCACCAATGACATCGAACACCGGGGAGCTGTTTTTT.

This clonotype has ten or more counts. The chain couples TRBV7-3 to TRBJ2-1; maybe TRBD1 (6 bases). Trimming pared 4 bases from V and 2 bases from J, leaving 15 bases between. This CDR3 contains 16 residues. CDR1 is SGHTA, CDR2 FQGTGA, per germline. CDR3 nucleotide sequence: TGTGCCAGCAGCTCAGGGGCCAGGGTCGCCTACAATGAGCAGTTCTTC. It specifies CASSSGARVAYNEQFF.

This sequence joins TRBV6-1 and TRBJ1-5; tentative D call: TRBD1 (5 bases). CDR1 and CDR2 (germline): MNHNS, SASEGT. Trimming cost V 6 bases and J 0 bases, with 12 bases left between them. This CDR3 has 15 amino acids. The CDR3 spells CASRQTVASNQPQHF. In DNA form, the CDR3 reads TGTGCCAGCAGACAGACAGTCGCTAGCAATCAGCCCCAGCATTTT.

The chain employs TRBV20-1 and TRBJ2-7, with a weak D call TRBD2 (7 bases). Trimming took 6 bases from V and 7 from J, leaving 22 bases between them. In germline, CDR1 is DFQATT, CDR2 SNEGSKA (reference sequence). CDR3 length: 14 residues. The CDR3 is CSALTGGRSGEQYF. The CDR3, as DNA: TGCAGTGCCCTCACCGGGGGGCGGTCAGGGGAGCAGTACTTC.

This clonotype has only a few counts. The rearrangement uses TRBV15 and TRBJ2-2; 7 nucleotides align to TRBD2. The CDR3 length is 16 residues. The germline V gene has CDR1 LNHNV and CDR2 YYDKDF (reference sequence). The V and J ends lost 0 bases and 2 bases, in that order; junction bases with no gene match: 3. Here the CDR3 reads CATSRERLANTGELFF. The CDR3 bases are TGTGCCACCAGCAGAGAGCGACTAGCAAACACCGGGGAGCTGTTTTTT. Supplemented by reference TRBV15 and TRBJ2-2, the full variable domain reads DAMVIQNPRYQVTQFGKPVTLSCSQTLNHNVMYWYQQKSSQAPKLLFHYYDKDFNNEADTPDNFQSRRPNTSFCFLDIRSPGLGDTAMYLCATSRERLANTGELFFGEGSRLTVL.

The J gene is TRBJ2-1, the V gene TRBV9; 7 nucleotides align to TRBD1. The CDR3 spans 15 residues. V shed 0 bases, J shed 4 bases, and the junction held 4 bases outside the gene matches. Germline V gene data show CDR1 as SGDLS and CDR2 as YYNGEE. CDR3 nucleotides: TGTGCCAGCAGCGTAGAAGGACAGGTGTACAATGAGCAGTTCTTC. It is translated as CASSVEGQVYNEQFF.

This clonotype was observed at least ten times. The chain combines TRBV5-4 with TRBJ2-1; TRBD2 agrees at 13 bases. Germline values: CDR1 SGHNT, CDR2 YYREEE (reference sequence). J gave up 2 bases and V 0 bases, and 11 bases lay outside the gene matches. This CDR3 is built from 20 residues. The CDR3 DNA is TGTGCCAGCAGCTTGGGAGGGCCGACTAGCGGGGGGCTCGCCTACAATGAGCAGTTCTTC. Translated: CASSLGGPTSGGLAYNEQFF.

This clonotype was seen only a few times. The chain is built from TRBV5-6 and TRBJ2-7; TRBD2 matches 10 bases. The CDR3 has 14 amino acids. Germline V gives CDR1 SGHDT, CDR2 YYEEEE. V was pared by 0 bases and J by 6 bases, with 3 bases of the junction left unmatched. CDR3 amino acids: CASSLVRTSGEQYF. The CDR3 bases are TGTGCCAGCAGCTTGGTCAGGACTAGCGGCGAGCAGTACTTC.

This clonotype was picked up many times. The chain recombines TRBV5-5 with TRBJ1-2; D is perhaps TRBD1 (6 bases). This CDR3 region has 13 residues. V lost 3 bases and J 8 bases, leaving 14 bases between the germline ends. Per germline, CDR1 SGHKS and CDR2 YYEKEE (reference sequence). CDR3 amino acids: CASSWETGLGYTF. DNA for the CDR3: TGTGCCAGCAGCTGGGAAACAGGGCTGGGCTACACCTTC.

This clonotype was seen repeatedly, ten times or more. The CDR3 loop reads CASSLASGHQETQYF. The CDR3, as DNA: TGCGCCAGCAGCTTGGCATCAGGCCACCAAGAGACCCAGTACTTC. This chain uses TRBV5-1 with TRBJ2-5, with D unresolved. Trimming took off 0 bases at V and 0 bases at J, with 9 bases between the two ends. This CDR3 contains 15 residues. The germline gives CDR1 SGHRS, CDR2 YFSETQ.

The genes are TRBV5-1 and TRBJ2-3; 14 nucleotides line up with TRBD2. Germline V gene data show CDR1 as SGHRS and CDR2 as YFSETQ. The CDR3 covers 18 residues. Trimming at V came to 1 base and at J to 2 bases, leaving 6 bases not matched to a gene. CDR3 sequence: CASSLTGTSGGPTDTQYF. The CDR3 DNA follows: TGCGCCAGCAGCTTGACCGGGACTAGCGGGGGCCCCACAGATACGCAGTATTTT. Looking up the rest from reference TRBV5-1 and TRBJ2-3 gives the full variable domain: KAGVTQTPRYLIKTRGQQVTLSCSPISGHRSVSWYQQTPGQGLQFLFEYFSETQRNKGNFPGRFSGRQFSNSRSEMNVSTLELGDSALYLCASSLTGTSGGPTDTQYFGPGTRLTVL.

This clonotype was seen ten or more times. The chain employs TRBV11-2 and TRBJ2-1; no firm D call. Germline V gives CDR1 SGHAT, CDR2 FQNNGV. Trimming shortened V by 4 bases and J by 0 bases, and 10 bases separated the two germline ends. The CDR3 sequence is 15 residues long. Here the CDR3 reads CASSSKVSSYNEQFF. CDR3 bases: TGTGCCAGCAGCTCCAAGGTTAGCTCCTACAATGAGCAGTTCTTC.

This clonotype turned up a few times. The genes are TRBV7-2 and TRBJ1-4; 8 bases are a match to TRBD1. Trimming took 0 bases from V and 0 from J; bases not matched to a gene: 6. The CDR3 length is 18 residues. Germline V gene sequence: CDR1 SGHTA, CDR2 FQGNSA. CDR3 bases: TGTGCCAGCAGCTTAGCACCAGGGGGCTCCGCAACTAATGAAAAACTGTTTTTT. Protein sequence: CASSLAPGGSATNEKLFF.

To note about this clonotype: Possible read error: a much larger clone is one base away. The chain uses TRBV6-2 or TRBV6-3 and TRBJ2-6, with a tentative D call TRBD2 (6 bases). V was cut by 11 bases and J by 0 bases, with 11 bases left in between. Germline V gives CDR1 MNHEY, CDR2 SVGEGT. This CDR3 is built from 14 residues. Here the CDR3 reads CACVGGSGANVLTF. DNA of the CDR3: TGTGCCTGCGTGGGGGGCTCTGGGGCCAACGTCCTGACTTTC.

This clonotype was seen at least ten times. The gene calls are TRBV7-8 and TRBJ2-7; no clear D. Germline CDR1 and CDR2: SGHVS and FQNEAQ. V was shortened by 4 bases and J by 3 bases, with 13 bases between the two germline ends. This CDR3 is built from 14 residues. CDR3 nucleotide sequence: TGTGCCAGCAGCTCCGACTTGACCGACTACGAGCAGTACTTC. Amino acids: CASSSDLTDYEQYF.

This chain connects TRBV18 to TRBJ1-1, with D perhaps matching TRBD1 (5 bases). The CDR3 extends over 15 amino acids. The germline CDR1 and CDR2 sequences are KGHSH and LQKENI. Trimming pared 6 bases from V and 0 bases from J, leaving 14 bases between. DNA for the CDR3: TGTGCCAGCTCGACCGGGGACGGACTGAACACTGAAGCTTTCTTT. Translating it yields CASSTGDGLNTEAFF.

The V call is TRBV5-1, the J call TRBJ1-1; 7 positions match TRBD1. In germline, CDR1 is SGHRS, CDR2 YFSETQ. The CDR3 totals 12 residues. Germline trimming cut 7 bases from V and 1 base from J; bases unmatched to any gene: 1. CDR3 DNA: TGCGCCAGCGGGACAGAGAACACTGAAGCTTTCTTT. Protein product: CASGTENTEAFF.

The genes are TRBV3-1 and TRBJ2-2; 10 bases align to TRBD2. This CDR3 has 16 amino acids. The germline V gene encodes CDR1 LGHDT and CDR2 YNNKEL (reference sequence). The trim removed 2 bases at V and 4 bases at J, leaving 4 bases unmatched. The CDR3, as DNA: TGTGCCAGCAGCCAACTAGCGGGGGTTGGCACCGGGGAGCTGTTTTTT. Its protein product is CASSQLAGVGTGELFF.

A few counts support this clonotype. The chain couples TRBV2 to TRBJ1-2, with 7 bases fitting TRBD1. Trimming took 7 bases from V and 2 from J; bases not matched to a gene: 7. Germline-derived CDR1 and CDR2 are SNHLY and FYNNEI. This CDR3 is 14 amino acids long. This chain's CDR3 is CASIVGQANYGYTF. As DNA, the CDR3 is TGTGCCAGCATCGTAGGACAGGCCAACTATGGCTACACCTTC.

The chain carries TRBV19 and TRBJ1-1; D is perhaps TRBD1 (6 bases). The V gene's germline CDR1 is LNHDA and CDR2 SQIVND (reference sequence). Trimming stripped 3 bases from V and 1 base from J, with 12 bases between. CDR3 size: 15 residues. As DNA, the CDR3 is TGTGCCAGTAGTATGAGGGACACGACGAACACTGAAGCTTTCTTT. Translating it yields CASSMRDTTNTEAFF.

V usage is TRBV2 and J usage is TRBJ1-4, with 8 bases that match TRBD1. The CDR3 is made up of 12 amino acids. Trimming took 10 bases from V and 8 from J; bases not matched to a gene: 6. Germline CDR1 and CDR2: SNHLY and FYNNEI. The CDR3 protein is CATQGAGEKLFF. The CDR3 DNA sequence: TGTGCCACGCAGGGGGCAGGCGAAAAACTGTTTTTT.

This clonotype showed up just a few times. CDR3 sequence: CASSLSRYLPLHF. Written as DNA, the CDR3 is TGTGCCAGCAGTTTGTCCCGCTACTTGCCCCTCCACTTT. The V call is TRBV12-3 or TRBV12-4, the J call TRBJ1-6; D gene unclear. V dropped 3 bases and J dropped 13 bases, with 13 bases sitting between them. The CDR3 sequence is 13 residues long.

The table lists this clonotype with a count of one. The chain has TRBV20-1 and TRBJ1-1; no clear D. The germline CDR1 and CDR2 sequences are DFQATT and SNEGSKA (reference sequence). CDR3 length equals 14 residues. Trimming took off 3 bases at V and 4 bases at J, with 15 bases between the two ends. The DNA for the CDR3 is TGCAGTGCTAGGATCGGGAGACGCACCACTGAAGCTTTCTTT. Translation gives CSARIGRRTTEAFF.